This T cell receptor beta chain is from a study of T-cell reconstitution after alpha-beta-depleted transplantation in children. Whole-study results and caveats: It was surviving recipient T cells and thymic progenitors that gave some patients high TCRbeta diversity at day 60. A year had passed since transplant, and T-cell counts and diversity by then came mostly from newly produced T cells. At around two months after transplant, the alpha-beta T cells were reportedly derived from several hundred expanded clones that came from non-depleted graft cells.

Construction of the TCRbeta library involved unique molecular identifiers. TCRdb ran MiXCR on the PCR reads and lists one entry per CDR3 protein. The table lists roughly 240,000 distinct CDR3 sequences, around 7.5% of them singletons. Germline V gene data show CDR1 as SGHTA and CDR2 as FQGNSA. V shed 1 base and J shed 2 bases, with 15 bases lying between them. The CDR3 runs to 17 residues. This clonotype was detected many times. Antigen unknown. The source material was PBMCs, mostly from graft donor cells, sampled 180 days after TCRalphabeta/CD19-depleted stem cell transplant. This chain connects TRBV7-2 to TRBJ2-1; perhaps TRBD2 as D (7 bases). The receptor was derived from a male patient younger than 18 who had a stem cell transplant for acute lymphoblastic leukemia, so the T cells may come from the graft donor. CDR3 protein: CASSLGGGGQTYNEQFF. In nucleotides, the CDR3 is TGTGCCAGCAGCTTAGGGGGGGGGGGCCAAACCTACAATGAGCAGTTCTTC.